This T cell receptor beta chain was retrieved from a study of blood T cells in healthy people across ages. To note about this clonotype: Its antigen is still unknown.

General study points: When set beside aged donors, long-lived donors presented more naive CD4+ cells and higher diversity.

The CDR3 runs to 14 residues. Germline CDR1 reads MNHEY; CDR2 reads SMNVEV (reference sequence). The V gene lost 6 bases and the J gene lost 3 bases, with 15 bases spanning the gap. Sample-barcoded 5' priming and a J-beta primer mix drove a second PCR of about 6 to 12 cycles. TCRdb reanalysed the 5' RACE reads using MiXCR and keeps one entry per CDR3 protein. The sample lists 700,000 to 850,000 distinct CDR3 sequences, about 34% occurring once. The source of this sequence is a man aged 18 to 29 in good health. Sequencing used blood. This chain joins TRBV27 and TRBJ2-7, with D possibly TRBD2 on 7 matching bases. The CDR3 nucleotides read TGTGCCAGCAGCCAAGGGGGGGTACACTACGAGCAGTACTTC. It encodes CASSQGGVHYEQYF.